Below are 20 T cell receptor beta chains sequenced from a single sample in a study of T cell responses to AZD1222 COVID-19 vaccine. The repertoire was sequenced with immunoSEQ multiplex PCR; TCRdb's copy has only in-frame clones and lacks some. Among roughly 120,000 clones, about 91% were seen once, and the ten largest hold almost 6.5%. The sequencing used peripheral blood, collected 28 days after the second AZD1222 dose. The receptors here all came from an adult who received the AZD1222 COVID-19 vaccine.

The chain is built from TRBV15 and TRBJ2-7, with D perhaps TRBD2 (6 bases). Germline CDR1 LNHNV, CDR2 YYDKDF (reference sequence). The CDR3 spans 15 residues. Trimming removed 0 bases from V and 7 bases from J, with 16 bases in between. CDR3: CATSREASYRGEQYF. In DNA form, the CDR3 reads TGTGCCACCAGCAGAGAGGCTAGCTATCGGGGGGAGCAGTACTTC.

The rearrangement joins TRBV12-3 or TRBV12-4 to TRBJ1-1; 7 nucleotides line up with TRBD1. V lost 6 bases, J lost 1 base, and 2 bases stayed unmatched. The CDR3 totals 13 residues. The CDR3 sequence: CASSDRENTEAFF. The DNA for the CDR3 is TGTGCCAGCAGCGACAGGGAGAACACTGAAGCTTTCTTT.

This clone was picked up one time. The chain couples TRBV28 to TRBJ1-1; possible D gene TRBD1, 5 bases. V was trimmed by 2 bases and J by 7 bases, leaving 14 bases between them. The CDR3 runs 14 residues. Germline values: CDR1 MDHEN, CDR2 SYDVKM. The CDR3 sequence: CASSLLTGSGEAFF. The CDR3 DNA sequence: TGTGCCAGCAGTTTACTAACAGGATCGGGTGAAGCTTTCTTT. The variable domain in full, completed from reference TRBV28 and TRBJ1-1, reads DVKVTQSSRYLVKRTGEKVFLECVQDMDHENMFWYRQDPGLGLRLIYFSYDVKMKEKGDIPEGYSVSREKKERFSLILESASTNQTSMYLCASSLLTGSGEAFFGQGTRLTVV.

The V gene is TRBV7-9, the J gene TRBJ1-3, with unresolved D. In germline, CDR1 is SEHNR, CDR2 FQNEAQ (reference sequence). Trimming left V 5 bases short and J 0 bases short, with 14 bases between. The CDR3 is 16 residues long. The CDR3 spells CASSPISTYSGNTIYF. The CDR3 coding sequence is TGTGCCAGCAGCCCCATTTCGACCTACTCTGGAAACACCATATATTTT.

This clone ranks as medium-sized. The rearrangement joins TRBV7-9 to TRBJ1-3; 7 bases line up with TRBD1. The CDR3 runs 15 residues. V trimming: 6 bases; J trimming: 0 bases; junction bases outside the gene matches: 5. CDR1 SEHNR and CDR2 FQNEAQ come from the germline V gene (reference sequence). In DNA form, the CDR3 reads TGTGCCAGCAGATCCCGGGACAGCTCTGGAAACACCATATATTTT. Amino acid sequence: CASRSRDSSGNTIYF. Full variable domain (missing parts from reference TRBV7-9 and TRBJ1-3): DTGVSQNPRHKITKRGQNVTFRCDPISEHNRLYWYRQTLGQGPEFLTYFQNEAQLEKSRLLSDRFSAERPKGSFSTLEIQRTEQGDSAMYLCASRSRDSSGNTIYFGEGSWLTVV.

V and J are TRBV27 and TRBJ1-2, with 7 bases identical to TRBD1. V lost 4 bases, J lost 8 bases, and 4 bases stayed unmatched. CDR1 is MNHEY and CDR2 is SMNVEV in the germline V gene (reference sequence). CDR3 size: 12 residues. CDR3 coding DNA: TGTGCCAGCAGTTCACAGGGGTTCGGCTACACCTTC. Its translation is CASSSQGFGYTF.

The chain joins TRBV3-1 (or the pseudogene TRBV3-2) to TRBJ2-4, with 8 positions matching TRBD2. CDR1 and CDR2 (germline): LGHDT, YNNKEL (reference sequence). The V and J ends lost 1 base and 0 bases, in that order; junction bases with no gene match: 5. This CDR3 has 17 amino acids. Here the CDR3 reads CASSQAATSGAKNIQYF. The DNA for the CDR3 is TGTGCCAGCAGCCAAGCAGCTACTAGCGGAGCCAAAAACATTCAGTACTTC.

Written as DNA, the CDR3 is TGTGCCAGCAGAGGGGCAGGAGAAGCTTTCTTT. As protein: CASRGAGEAFF. V is TRBV5-4 and J is TRBJ1-1, with D possibly matching TRBD1 (5 bases). Germline V CDR1 and CDR2: SGHNT, YYREEE (reference sequence). The V and J ends lost 5 bases and 8 bases respectively, with 10 bases between them. CDR3 length: 11 amino acids.

The chain is built from TRBV19 and TRBJ1-5, with D maybe TRBD1 (6 bases). The CDR3 is 15 residues long. Germline lookup yields CDR1 LNHDA and CDR2 SQIVND (reference sequence). V dropped 6 bases and J dropped 0 bases, with 12 bases sitting between them. For the CDR3, the DNA is TGTGCCAGTAGCCGGGACATTAATAGCAATCAGCCCCAGCATTTT. Protein: CASSRDINSNQPQHF. Drawing the rest from reference TRBV19 and TRBJ1-5, the complete variable domain is DGGITQSPKYLFRKEGQNVTLSCEQNLNHDAMYWYRQDPGQGLRLIYYSQIVNDFQKGDIAEGYSVSREKKESFPLTVTSAQKNPTAFYLCASSRDINSNQPQHFGDGTRLSIL.

J is TRBJ1-4 and V is TRBV2, with D unresolved. The CDR3 loop spans 14 amino acids. V lost 6 bases and J lost 8, with 16 bases in between. Germline V gene sequence: CDR1 SNHLY, CDR2 FYNNEI. The CDR3 region is CASRDGRAGEKLFF. DNA for the CDR3: TGTGCCAGCAGAGACGGCAGAGCGGGCGAAAAACTGTTTTTT.

The J gene is TRBJ1-6, the V gene TRBV7-2; perhaps TRBD1 as D (5 bases). The germline V gene encodes CDR1 SGHTA and CDR2 FQGNSA. The V gene lost 5 bases and the J gene lost 7 bases, with 15 bases spanning the gap. The CDR3 runs to 15 residues. In nucleotides, the CDR3 is TGTGCCAGCAGCGGACGCGGGGGGGGAAATTCACCCCTCCACTTT. Its protein product is CASSGRGGGNSPLHF.

CDR3 nucleotides: TGTGCCAGCAGTTCAGGGGGTAGCACCTACGAGCAGTACTTC. It yields the protein CASSSGGSTYEQYF. This chain uses TRBV6-5 with TRBJ2-7; 7 bases align to TRBD1. Germline CDR1 is MNHEY and CDR2 is SVGAGI. V lost 4 bases to trimming and J lost 2 bases; unmatched junction nucleotides: 5. The CDR3 covers 14 residues.

J is TRBJ1-2 and V is TRBV6-5; no definite D call. This CDR3 has 15 amino acids. V was shortened by 6 bases and J by 2 bases, with 16 bases between the two germline ends. CDR1 and CDR2 (germline): MNHEY, SVGAGI. The chain's CDR3 is CASSKDLSTNYGYTF. The CDR3 nucleotides are TGTGCCAGCAGCAAGGATCTCTCAACCAACTATGGCTACACCTTC.

The chain employs TRBV11-1 and TRBJ2-1; possibly TRBD1 for D (6 bases). V was trimmed by 3 bases and J by 15 bases, leaving 12 bases between them. Germline-derived CDR1 and CDR2 are SGHAT and FQDESV (reference sequence). The CDR3 has 11 amino acids. CDR3 in DNA: TGTGCCAGCAGCTTCGGACAGCCACGGTTCTTC. Its translation: CASSFGQPRFF.

The J gene is TRBJ1-4, the V gene TRBV10-3, with 8 positions matching TRBD1. The J segment lost 8 bases and the V segment lost 0 bases, leaving 5 bases of the junction unmatched. The CDR3 length is 15 residues. From germline, CDR1 is ENHRY and CDR2 SYGVKD. The DNA for the CDR3 is TGTGCCATCAGTGAGTCGACAGGGGTTGGCGAAAAACTGTTTTTT. It specifies CAISESTGVGEKLFF.

J is TRBJ1-1 and V is TRBV18; D is perhaps TRBD1 (5 bases). Trimming took 0 bases from V and 0 from J, leaving 8 bases between them. The germline V gene has CDR1 KGHSH and CDR2 LQKENI. This CDR3 contains 15 residues. This CDR3 reads CASSPPNRLNTEAFF. CDR3 bases: TGTGCCAGCTCACCACCGAACAGGTTGAACACTGAAGCTTTCTTT.

This chain links TRBV10-3 with TRBJ1-2; D unresolved. This CDR3 has 13 amino acids. V shed 10 bases and J shed 0 bases, with 12 bases lying between them. Germline V lookup: CDR1 ENHRY, CDR2 SYGVKD. This CDR3 is CASSFNSNYGYTF. CDR3 sequence (DNA): TGTGCCAGCTCCTTTAATTCTAACTATGGCTACACCTTC.

J is TRBJ1-2 and V is TRBV5-1; TRBD1 matches 7 bases. Germline CDR1 is SGHRS and CDR2 is YFSETQ. CDR3 length equals 15 residues. With 0 bases clipped from V and 3 bases from J, the junction kept 5 bases outside the gene matches. CDR3 sequence (DNA): TGCGCCAGCAGCTTGGCCAGGGGGGATGACTATGGCTACACCTTC. Translated: CASSLARGDDYGYTF.

The chain has TRBV27 and TRBJ1-2, with TRBD1 as a possible D gene (6 bases). CDR1 and CDR2 (germline): MNHEY, SMNVEV (reference sequence). The CDR3 contains 19 residues. The V gene lost 6 bases and the J gene lost 4 bases, with 30 bases spanning the gap. The CDR3 nucleotides read TGTGCCAGCAGCCTAAAAGCCGGGACACCGTTTCCCCCGGCCTATGGCTACACCTTC. Translated, it gives CASSLKAGTPFPPAYGYTF.

The V call is TRBV18, the J call TRBJ1-2; D is ambiguous. The CDR3 spans 15 residues. V was clipped by 4 bases and J by 5 bases, with 17 bases between them. Germline V gene data show CDR1 as KGHSH and CDR2 as LQKENI. The CDR3: CASSQGPSSNYGYTF. In DNA, the CDR3 is TGTGCCAGCTCACAGGGTCCTTCCTCGAATTATGGCTACACCTTC. Full variable domain (outside the CDR3, taken from reference TRBV18 and TRBJ1-2): NAGVMQNPRHLVRRRGQEARLRCSPMKGHSHVYWYRQLPEEGLKFMVYLQKENIIDESGMPKERFSAEFPKEGPSILRIQQVVRGDSAAYFCASSQGPSSNYGYTFGSGTRLTVV.